The present T cell receptor (beta chain) was sequenced within a study of T cells in Graves' hyperthyroidism and ophthalmopathy. About the study: At initial diagnosis, before any treatment had begun, peripheral blood was obtained.

TCR beta CDR3 regions were amplified from RNA. In the first-round RT-PCR of the TCR CDR3, the HTBI primer set was used. Using its own MiXCR run on the multiplex PCR reads, TCRdb lists one record per CDR3 protein. Of fewer than 750,000 distinct CDR3 sequences in the sample, around 15% were seen once. This clonotype has ten or more counts. Its antigen remains unknown. Exclusions: uncontrolled infection, other autoimmune disease, pregnancy, lactation. V lost 3 bases and J lost 5; bases outside the gene matches: 13. Germline CDR1 SGHKS, CDR2 YYEKEE (reference sequence). This CDR3 contains 17 residues. General study results and limits: Blood also carried most thyroid clonotypes expanded above 0.001. A median about 6.2 months before onset, the model predicted ophthalmopathy.

The receptor was derived from a woman aged 40-49 years with Graves' ophthalmopathy. This chain joins TRBV5-5 and TRBJ2-5; 10 nucleotides line up with TRBD2. The source material was blood. The CDR3, as DNA: TGTGCCAGCAGCTCACTAGCGGGGCAACCGATGGGGGAGACCCAGTACTTC. This gives the protein CASSSLAGQPMGETQYF.